This TCR beta chain was identified in a study of human T cells and chemical hapten exposure. Overall study results and limits: Expanded TCRs produced significantly more large CDR3 similarity clusters than controls did.

This clonotype came up many times. The antigen remains unidentified. Germline assignment: CDR1 MNHEY and CDR2 SVGEGT. Losses at the gene ends were 5 bases for V and 4 bases for J; bases not matched to a gene: 1. The length of the CDR3 is 14 residues. Documented time point: patch test 3, about 24 weeks after DPC sensitization. The treatment: therapeutic diphenylcyclopropenone sensitization with weekly scalp DPC. MiXCR, applied by TCRdb to the RACE reads, yields one record per CDR3 protein. The sample holds about 190,000 distinct CDR3 sequences; roughly a quarter are singletons and the top ten take roughly 2.4%.

The material sequenced was whole blood, taken in connection with sensitization to the hapten diphenylcyclopropenone (DPC). The J gene is TRBJ2-2, the V gene TRBV6-2 or TRBV6-3; 10 positions match TRBD2. This sequence was found in a woman between 35 and 50 years old with alopecia areata. Some clones in this sample may be carry-over from other donors' samples. This chain's CDR3 is CASSSGRATGELFF. CDR3 coding DNA: TGTGCCAGCAGTAGCGGGAGGGCCACCGGGGAGCTGTTTTTT.